The rows below give T cell receptor beta chains drawn from one sample of a study of blood T cell repertoires in COVID-19. Using immunoSEQ multiplex PCR, the repertoire was profiled, and TCRdb retains in-frame clones only, with some absent. The data contain some 170,000 clones, over 80% of them singletons. Sequencing used peripheral blood. Receptors originate from a woman in her 70s with acute or convalescent COVID-19. Both conserved end residues are part of each CDR3. D genes are given only for firm matches. Size values are once, few and many counts, or a class for expanded clones, and some rows have none.

J | size | D | V | CDR3 | DNA
TRBJ2-3 | - | - | TRBV6-5 | CASTTRMVKDTQYF | TGTGCCAGCACGACTAGGATGGTAAAAGATACGCAGTATTTT
TRBJ2-1 | once | TRBD2 | TRBV29-1 | CSVGLAGGLEEQFF | TGCAGCGTAGGACTAGCGGGAGGTTTAGAGGAGCAGTTCTTC
TRBJ1-3 | - | - | TRBV4-1 | CASSPRRSWDNRNTIYF | TGCGCCAGCAGCCCCCGGCGATCATGGGACAACAGGAACACCATATATTTT
TRBJ1-5 | - | - | TRBV23-1 | CASSQLEAAGQPQHF | TGCGCCAGCAGTCAACTGGAAGCCGCGGGTCAGCCCCAGCATTTT
TRBJ2-3 | - | - | TRBV27 | CASSLSRADGGTQYF | TGTGCCAGCAGTTTATCGAGGGCAGACGGAGGTACGCAGTATTTT
TRBJ2-7 | - | - | TRBV6-5 | CASSYSRSGSSYEQYF | TGTGCCAGCAGTTACTCGCGGAGCGGGTCCTCCTACGAGCAGTACTTC
TRBJ1-1 | few | - | TRBV29-1 | CSPLGDNNQAFF | TGCAGCCCCCTCGGGGACAACAATCAAGCTTTCTTT
TRBJ1-4 | - | - | TRBV18 | CASSTDPGEKLFF | TGTGCCAGCTCAACCGACCCAGGGGAAAAACTGTTTTTT
TRBJ1-2 | - | - | TRBV28 | CASKIRGGNGYTF | TGTGCCAGCAAGATCAGGGGCGGCAATGGCTACACCTTC
TRBJ2-3 | once | TRBD2 | TRBV7-2 | CASSPGLAGGPTDTQYF | TGTGCCAGCAGCCCAGGACTAGCGGGAGGGCCAACAGATACGCAGTATTTT
TRBJ1-1 | - | - | TRBV19 | CASSTTRNTEAFF | TGTGCCAGTAGTACGACAAGGAACACTGAAGCTTTCTTT
TRBJ1-6 | - | - | TRBV21-1 | CASSKLNSPLHF | TGTGCCAGCAGCAAACTGAATTCACCCCTCCACTTT
TRBJ1-2 | - | - | TRBV30 | CASTTAGGPYYGYTF | TGTGCCTCGACCACCGCGGGGGGCCCATACTATGGCTACACCTTC
TRBJ1-2 | - | - | TRBV3-1/TRBV3-2 | CASSQVNRRGSDGYTF | TGTGCCAGCAGCCAAGTCAATCGCAGGGGCTCGGATGGCTACACCTTC
TRBJ1-2 | once | - | TRBV14 | CASSQDRNGVTNGYTF | TGTGCCAGCAGCCAAGATCGTAACGGCGTTACTAATGGCTACACCTTC
TRBJ2-1 | - | - | TRBV27 | CASSYGLNNEQFF | TGTGCCAGCAGCTACGGACTAAACAATGAGCAGTTCTTC
TRBJ2-5 | - | TRBD2 | TRBV24-1 | CATSASGRRQETQYF | TGTGCCACCAGTGCGAGCGGGAGAAGGCAAGAGACCCAGTACTTC
TRBJ1-5 | - | - | TRBV6-5 | CASSYSQGGGQPQHF | TGTGCCAGCAGTTATTCCCAGGGAGGGGGTCAGCCCCAGCATTTT
TRBJ2-6 | once | TRBD1 | TRBV30 | CAWSVRVTGILPSGANVLTF | TGTGCCTGGAGTGTACGGGTGACAGGGATCCTTCCTTCTGGGGCCAACGTCCTGACTTTC
TRBJ2-2 | - | - | TRBV4-3 | CASSQVQGRDTRELFF | TGCGCCAGCAGCCAAGTTCAGGGGAGGGACACGAGGGAGCTGTTTTTT
TRBJ1-4 | - | - | TRBV9 | CASSASDMDEKLFF | TGTGCCAGCAGCGCGTCGGACATGGATGAAAAACTGTTTTTT
TRBJ2-3 | - | TRBD2 | TRBV6-1 | CASSEGASGPTDTQYF | TGTGCCAGCAGTGAAGGGGCTAGCGGCCCCACAGATACGCAGTATTTT
TRBJ2-5 | once | TRBD2 | TRBV5-1 | CASSEAGGGQETQYF | TGCGCCAGCAGCGAGGCTGGCGGGGGCCAAGAGACCCAGTACTTC
TRBJ2-5 | - | TRBD2 | TRBV3-1/TRBV3-2 | CASRSTSGDWGETQYF | TGTGCCAGCAGATCCACTAGCGGGGACTGGGGTGAGACCCAGTACTTC